This entry lists 31 T cell receptor beta chains sequenced from one sample in a study of blood T cell repertoires in COVID-19. Method: immunoSEQ multiplex PCR; TCRdb's copy keeps in-frame clones and lacks some. The profile shows roughly 230,000 clones, around 81% of them singletons. Source material: PBMCs or T cells enriched from blood (not recorded which). These receptor sequences come from a man in his forties or fifties who had recovered from COVID-19.

This chain uses TRBV12-3 or TRBV12-4 with TRBJ2-1; 7 bases are a match to TRBD2. The CDR3 loop spans 13 amino acids. The trim removed 8 bases at V and 11 bases at J, leaving 12 bases unmatched. As DNA, the CDR3 is TGTGCCAGCCTCAACCGAGGGAGGGCGAAGCAGTTCTTC. Translation: CASLNRGRAKQFF.

The CDR3 here is CASSAHGQGVQPQHF. The CDR3 nucleotides are TGTGCCAGCAGCGCGCACGGACAGGGGGTTCAGCCCCAGCATTTT. The chain has TRBV7-8 and TRBJ1-5, with 10 bases identical to TRBD1. The CDR3 consists of 15 residues. Germline V lookup: CDR1 SGHVS, CDR2 FQNEAQ. After removal of 5 bases from V and 6 bases from J, the junction contained 7 bases not matched to a gene.

V gene TRBV24-1 combines with J gene TRBJ2-7, with D possibly being TRBD2 (7 bases). Germline V CDR1 and CDR2: KGHDR, SFDVKD. CDR3 length: 15 residues. The germline V and J ends were trimmed by 6 bases and 6 bases, with 20 bases remaining between them. CDR3 in DNA: TGTGCCACCAGTCCGGGGAGCCGAGGGGGGGGCGAGCAGTACTTC. Protein product: CATSPGSRGGGEQYF.

The rearrangement links TRBV5-6 to TRBJ2-7; tentative D call: TRBD2 (6 bases). Germline V CDR1 and CDR2: SGHDT, YYEEEE. This CDR3 has 13 residues. V dropped 1 base and J dropped 5 bases, with 10 bases sitting between them. The CDR3 DNA follows: TGTGCCAGCAGCTTGCCGGGAGTAAACGAGCAGTACTTC. As protein: CASSLPGVNEQYF.

The chain links TRBV7-6 to TRBJ2-2; D is perhaps TRBD2 (6 bases). Germline V gene sequence: CDR1 SGHVS, CDR2 FNYEAQ. The CDR3 contains 17 residues. V was clipped by 0 bases and J by 0 bases, with 11 bases between them. CDR3 in amino acids: CASSLAPPGANTGELFF. CDR3 bases: TGTGCCAGCAGCTTAGCGCCGCCGGGGGCGAACACCGGGGAGCTGTTTTTT.

The sample holds a few counts of this clone. The V gene is TRBV2, the J gene TRBJ1-2; 7 positions match TRBD1. Losses at the gene ends were 6 bases for V and 7 bases for J; bases not matched to a gene: 11. Germline assignment: CDR1 SNHLY and CDR2 FYNNEI. This CDR3 is built from 14 residues. The CDR3 coding sequence is TGTGCCAGCAGGGGCGAACAGGGGATGAGTGGCTACACCTTC. It translates to CASRGEQGMSGYTF. Full variable domain (outside the CDR3, taken from reference TRBV2 and TRBJ1-2): EPEVTQTPSHQVTQMGQEVILRCVPISNHLYFYWYRQILGQKVEFLVSFYNNEISEKSEIFDDQFSVERPDGSNFTLKIRSTKLEDSAMYFCASRGEQGMSGYTFGSGTRLTVV.

This chain joins TRBV27 and TRBJ2-7; 8 bases agree with TRBD2. The CDR3 covers 16 residues. Looked up from germline, CDR1 is MNHEY and CDR2 is SMNVEV (reference sequence). Trimming cost V 0 bases and J 4 bases; bases outside gene matches: 8. In nucleotides, the CDR3 is TGTGCCAGCAGTTTATCAGGGGTAGCGGGATTATACGAGCAGTACTTC. Protein: CASSLSGVAGLYEQYF.

J is TRBJ1-6 and V is TRBV7-3; unclear D gene. Germline CDR1 is SGHTA and CDR2 is FQGTGA. Trimming took 3 bases from V and 5 from J, leaving 5 bases between them. This CDR3 contains 13 residues. DNA of the CDR3: TGTGCCAGCAGCTTCGGGAATAATTCACCCCTCCACTTT. Translation gives CASSFGNNSPLHF.

The rearrangement joins TRBV20-1 to TRBJ1-6; no definite D call. Trimming took 3 bases from V and 1 from J, leaving 13 bases between them. In germline, CDR1 is DFQATT, CDR2 SNEGSKA (reference sequence). The CDR3 length is 16 residues. DNA of the CDR3: TGCAGTGCTAGTTTCGGGGAAGGGTCCTATAATTCACCCCTCCACTTT. It codes for CSASFGEGSYNSPLHF.

The chain joins TRBV3-1 (or the pseudogene TRBV3-2) to TRBJ1-5, with D tentatively TRBD1 (6 bases). Trimming left V 5 bases short and J 3 bases short, with 11 bases between. Germline CDR1 reads LGHDT; CDR2 reads YNNKEL (reference sequence). The CDR3 has 14 residues. The CDR3 reads CASSGRTVNQPQHF. For the CDR3, the DNA is TGTGCCAGCAGCGGAAGGACAGTCAATCAGCCCCAGCATTTT.

There are a few counts of this clone. This chain links TRBV12-3 or TRBV12-4 with TRBJ1-3, with D unresolved. The CDR3 consists of 12 residues. Trimming removed 3 bases from V and 4 bases from J, with 4 bases in between. CDR3: CASSFRGNTIYF. DNA of the CDR3: TGTGCCAGCAGTTTTCGGGGAAACACCATATATTTT.

V usage is TRBV24-1 and J usage is TRBJ2-7; weak D call: TRBD2 (6 bases). V shed 1 base and J shed 5 bases, with 17 bases lying between them. Germline assignment: CDR1 KGHDR and CDR2 SFDVKD. CDR3 length equals 16 residues. The chain's CDR3 is CATSDLSGEFGDEQYF. The DNA for the CDR3 is TGTGCCACCAGTGATTTATCGGGGGAATTCGGAGACGAGCAGTACTTC.

This chain uses TRBV2 with TRBJ1-1, with D perhaps TRBD1 (6 bases). Germline V lookup: CDR1 SNHLY, CDR2 FYNNEI. The ends were cut back, 6 bases at V and 1 base at J, with 9 bases in the middle. CDR3 length: 13 amino acids. Here the CDR3 DNA reads TGTGCCAGCAGGCCGGGACAGAACACTGAAGCTTTCTTT. Translation gives CASRPGQNTEAFF.

This clone was counted a few times. V usage is TRBV19 and J usage is TRBJ2-7; tentative D call: TRBD1 (6 bases). The CDR3 runs 14 residues. The V end was cut by 10 bases, the J end by 3 bases, with 19 bases between. CDR1 is LNHDA and CDR2 is SQIVND in the germline V gene (reference sequence). Here the CDR3 DNA reads TGTGCCACCCGTATCCCCGGGACACACTACGAGCAGTACTTC. Translation: CATRIPGTHYEQYF.

This clone has only a few counts. The rearrangement uses TRBV6-5 and TRBJ2-3; TRBD2 matches at 9 bases. The V gene's germline CDR1 is MNHEY and CDR2 SVGAGI. The trim removed 0 bases at V and 6 bases at J, leaving 7 bases unmatched. The CDR3 is made up of 16 amino acids. Here the CDR3 DNA reads TGTGCCAGCAGTTACTCGGGCGGGGGGGCAACGGATACGCAGTATTTT. Protein: CASSYSGGGATDTQYF.

The chain is built from TRBV5-5 and TRBJ1-1, with a tentative D call TRBD1 (5 bases). CDR1 is SGHKS and CDR2 is YYEKEE in the germline V gene (reference sequence). With 4 bases removed from V and 4 bases from J, the gap between germline ends came to 8 bases. There are 12 residues in the CDR3. The CDR3 loop is CASSGASTEAFF. CDR3 nucleotides: TGTGCCAGCAGCGGGGCTTCCACTGAAGCTTTCTTT. Using reference TRBV5-5 and TRBJ1-1 for the parts outside the CDR3, the full variable domain is DAGVTQSPTHLIKTRGQQVTLRCSPISGHKSVSWYQQVLGQGPQFIFQYYEKEERGRGNFPDRFSARQFPNYSSELNVNALLLGDSALYLCASSGASTEAFFGQGTRLTVV.

J is TRBJ2-3 and V is TRBV20-1, with TRBD2 as a possible D gene (6 bases). CDR1 and CDR2 from the germline V gene are DFQATT and SNEGSKA (reference sequence). V lost 3 bases, J lost 4 bases, and 11 bases lay in between. The CDR3 is made up of 13 amino acids. The chain's CDR3 is CSASIPGADTQYF. CDR3 coding DNA: TGCAGTGCTAGTATCCCGGGAGCAGATACGCAGTATTTT.

This sequence joins TRBV28 and TRBJ2-2, with a possible D match to TRBD1 (5 bases). Between the trimmed V and J ends, which lost 5 bases and 4 bases, there was a span of 17 bases. The CDR3 is 16 amino acids. Germline CDR1 and CDR2: MDHEN and SYDVKM. In nucleotides, the CDR3 is TGTGCCAGCAGTCCCACGCCCACAGGTGGCACCGGGGAGCTGTTTTTT. It codes for CASSPTPTGGTGELFF.

The chain's CDR3 is CASSGDTPTNEKLFF. DNA for the CDR3: TGTGCCAGCAGTGGGGACACCCCAACTAATGAAAAACTGTTTTTT. The chain joins TRBV2 to TRBJ1-4; tentative D call: TRBD1 (6 bases). CDR1 SNHLY and CDR2 FYNNEI come from the germline V gene. Trimming stripped 4 bases from V and 0 bases from J, with 9 bases between. CDR3 length equals 15 residues.

This clone appeared a single time. The rearrangement uses TRBV6-5 and TRBJ1-4; 7 bases are shared with TRBD1. The CDR3 loop spans 16 amino acids. Germline CDR1 reads MNHEY; CDR2 reads SVGAGI. The V and J ends lost 1 base and 5 bases, in that order; junction bases with no gene match: 7. In DNA, the CDR3 is TGTGCCAGCAGTTACTACCGGACAGGATCCAATGAAAAACTGTTTTTT. It yields the protein CASSYYRTGSNEKLFF.

V usage is TRBV10-3 and J usage is TRBJ2-4, with TRBD1 identical over 7 bases. In germline, CDR1 is ENHRY, CDR2 SYGVKD. The CDR3 length is 16 residues. The J segment lost 8 bases and the V segment lost 3 bases, leaving 13 bases of the junction unmatched. CDR3 DNA: TGTGCCATCAGTGATCCGACAGGGTCTCGGGAAGACATTCAGTACTTC. Amino acid sequence: CAISDPTGSREDIQYF.

The chain is built from TRBV15 and TRBJ1-5, with a possible D match to TRBD1 (5 bases). This CDR3 comprises 13 residues. Trimming cost V 7 bases and J 8 bases, with 15 bases left between them. Germline V gene data show CDR1 as LNHNV and CDR2 as YYDKDF (reference sequence). The CDR3 spells CATTWGRGEPQHF. In nucleotides, the CDR3 is TGTGCCACCACCTGGGGAAGGGGCGAGCCCCAGCATTTT. The variable domain in full, completed from reference TRBV15 and TRBJ1-5, reads DAMVIQNPRYQVTQFGKPVTLSCSQTLNHNVMYWYQQKSSQAPKLLFHYYDKDFNNEADTPDNFQSRRPNTSFCFLDIRSPGLGDTAMYLCATTWGRGEPQHFGDGTRLSIL.

V is TRBV7-2 and J is TRBJ2-1; the D gene is possibly TRBD2 (6 bases). The CDR3 extends over 18 amino acids. Germline lookup yields CDR1 SGHTA and CDR2 FQGNSA. The V end was cut by 3 bases, the J end by 12 bases, with 30 bases between. The CDR3 spells CASSFPGPRGAGGSGQFF. The CDR3 nucleotides are TGTGCCAGCAGCTTCCCGGGACCGCGGGGCGCTGGTGGCTCTGGGCAGTTCTTC. The full variable domain, with the rest looked up from reference TRBV7-2 and TRBJ2-1, is GAGVSQSPSNKVTEKGKDVELRCDPISGHTALYWYRQSLGQGLEFLIYFQGNSAPDKSGLPSDRFSAERTGGSVSTLTIQRTQQEDSAVYLCASSFPGPRGAGGSGQFFGPGTRLTVL.

This chain links TRBV7-9 with TRBJ2-7; 10 nucleotides align to TRBD2. The CDR3 totals 14 residues. Germline-derived CDR1 and CDR2 are SEHNR and FQNEAQ (reference sequence). With 5 bases clipped from V and 6 bases from J, the junction kept 7 bases outside the gene matches. CDR3 sequence (DNA): TGTGCCAGCAGCCCTAGCGGGAGTCCGATCGAGCAGTACTTC. This gives the protein CASSPSGSPIEQYF.

J is TRBJ2-7 and V is TRBV5-1, with 8 bases identical to TRBD2. With 0 bases clipped from V and 0 bases from J, the junction kept 5 bases outside the gene matches. The CDR3 is 16 residues long. Germline CDR1 and CDR2: SGHRS and YFSETQ. CDR3 in amino acids: CASSLVPREDSYEQYF. The CDR3, as DNA: TGCGCCAGCAGCTTGGTCCCGCGGGAGGACTCCTACGAGCAGTACTTC.

The chain has TRBV7-8 and TRBJ2-1; 12 bases match TRBD1. The trim removed 3 bases at V and 8 bases at J, leaving 5 bases unmatched. Per the germline V gene, CDR1 is SGHVS and CDR2 is FQNEAQ. CDR3 length: 15 amino acids. In DNA, the CDR3 is TGTGCCAGCAGCTTGCGGGACAGGGGGCCCCATGAGCAGTTCTTC. As protein: CASSLRDRGPHEQFF. The full variable domain, in which reference TRBV7-8 and TRBJ2-1 provide the parts outside the CDR3, is GAGVSQSPRYKVAKRGQDVALRCDPISGHVSLFWYQQALGQGPEFLTYFQNEAQLDKSGLPSDRFFAERPEGSVSTLKIQRTQQEDSAVYLCASSLRDRGPHEQFFGPGTRLTVL.

This rearrangement joins TRBV3-1 (or the pseudogene TRBV3-2) to TRBJ2-7; D perhaps matches TRBD1 (5 bases). From germline, CDR1 is LGHDT and CDR2 YNNKEL (reference sequence). V shed 4 bases and J shed 4 bases, with 17 bases lying between them. This CDR3 is 15 amino acids long. This chain's CDR3 is CASSLRQGVGYEQYF. CDR3 sequence (DNA): TGTGCCAGCAGCCTAAGGCAGGGTGTCGGTTACGAGCAGTACTTC.

The genes are TRBV5-1 and TRBJ2-3, with unresolved D. In germline, CDR1 is SGHRS, CDR2 YFSETQ. The CDR3 runs 14 residues. Deletions cut 0 bases from V and 1 base from J, with 6 bases between. The CDR3 coding sequence is TGCGCCAGCAGCTTGGACGGAGGCACAGATACGCAGTATTTT. Translation gives CASSLDGGTDTQYF. Drawing the rest from reference TRBV5-1 and TRBJ2-3, the complete variable domain is KAGVTQTPRYLIKTRGQQVTLSCSPISGHRSVSWYQQTPGQGLQFLFEYFSETQRNKGNFPGRFSGRQFSNSRSEMNVSTLELGDSALYLCASSLDGGTDTQYFGPGTRLTVL.

The chain combines TRBV7-2 with TRBJ1-3, with D unresolved. V was pared by 2 bases and J by 3 bases, with 14 bases between. The CDR3 spans 16 residues. Germline V gene sequence: CDR1 SGHTA, CDR2 FQGNSA. This CDR3 is CASSLNTVRFGNTIYF. The DNA for the CDR3 is TGTGCCAGCAGCTTAAATACAGTGCGTTTTGGAAACACCATATATTTT.

The J gene is TRBJ1-1, the V gene TRBV2, with a weak D call TRBD1 (6 bases). The CDR3 covers 16 residues. The germline CDR1 and CDR2 sequences are SNHLY and FYNNEI. Trimming pared 2 bases from V and 0 bases from J, leaving 13 bases between. The CDR3 spells CASSETGSDMNTEAFF. In DNA form, the CDR3 reads TGTGCCAGCAGTGAAACAGGGTCGGACATGAACACTGAAGCTTTCTTT. The full variable domain, completed using reference TRBV2 and TRBJ1-1, is EPEVTQTPSHQVTQMGQEVILRCVPISNHLYFYWYRQILGQKVEFLVSFYNNEISEKSEIFDDQFSVERPDGSNFTLKIRSTKLEDSAMYFCASSETGSDMNTEAFFGQGTRLTVV.

The chain recombines TRBV19 with TRBJ2-7, with D possibly being TRBD2 (6 bases). Germline V CDR1 and CDR2: LNHDA, SQIVND (reference sequence). The CDR3 contains 16 residues. V lost 0 bases to trimming and J lost 0 bases, with 12 bases between them. CDR3 DNA sequence: TGTGCCAGTAGTATAGAAGGGACTTCCAGCTCCTACGAGCAGTACTTC. It yields the protein CASSIEGTSSSYEQYF.